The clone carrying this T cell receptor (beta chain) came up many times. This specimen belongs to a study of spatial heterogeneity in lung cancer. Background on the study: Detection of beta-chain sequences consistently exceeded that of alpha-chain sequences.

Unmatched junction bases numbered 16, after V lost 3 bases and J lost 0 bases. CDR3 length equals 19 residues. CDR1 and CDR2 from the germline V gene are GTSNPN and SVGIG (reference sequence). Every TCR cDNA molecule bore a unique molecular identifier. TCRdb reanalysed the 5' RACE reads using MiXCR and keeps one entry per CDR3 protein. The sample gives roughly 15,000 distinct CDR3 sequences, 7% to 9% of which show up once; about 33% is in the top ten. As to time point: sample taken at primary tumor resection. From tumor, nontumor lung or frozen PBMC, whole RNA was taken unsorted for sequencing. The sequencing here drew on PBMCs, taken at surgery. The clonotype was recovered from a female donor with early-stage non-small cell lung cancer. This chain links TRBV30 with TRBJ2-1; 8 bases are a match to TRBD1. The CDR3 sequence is CAWSEPVDRGFGSYNEQFF. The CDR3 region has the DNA TGTGCCTGGAGCGAGCCGGTCGACAGGGGATTTGGCTCCTACAATGAGCAGTTCTTC.